The TCR beta chain described here comes from a study of CD8 T cells in Susac syndrome. Study-wide results and limits: The total CD8+ repertoires contained about 16 Susac-specific public clones, and the CD8+ TEMRA repertoires contained about five. Among people with Susac, CD8+ clonal expansion was greatest in TEMRA cells and active patients.

The Susac syndrome patients fit the recently defined diagnostic criteria for definite or probable disease. V shed 0 bases and J shed 3 bases, with 6 bases lying between them. CDR3 length: 14 residues. Germline assignment: CDR1 SGHNT and CDR2 YYREEE (reference sequence). With respect to this clonotype: What it binds is unknown.

With random hexamers, reverse transcription was performed on roughly 0.5 to 1 ug of RNA. A multiplex approach, immunoSEQ multiplex PCR, amplified TCR beta CDR3 across 54 Vbeta and 13 Jbeta. MiXCR, applied by TCRdb to the immunoSEQ multiplex PCR reads, yields one record per CDR3 protein. This sample has tens of thousands of distinct CDR3 sequences, with over 85% found just once. This TCR came from a human donor with Susac syndrome. The V gene is TRBV5-4, the J gene TRBJ1-4; maybe TRBD1 (6 bases). Material: CD8+ T cells from PBMCs. The CDR3 reads CASSLDRANEKLFF. CDR3 sequence (DNA): TGTGCCAGCAGCTTGGACAGGGCTAATGAAAAACTGTTTTTT.